The TCR beta chain under discussion was sequenced for a study of shared clonotypes between healthy human individuals. Turning to the study itself: The people who gave samples were a couple of women and a few men aged 18 to 49. Notes on the study in general: Clonotype sharing among donors likely depends on sequencing depth. Donor scarcity curtailed the genetic and exposure-history diversity represented herein.

Germline V gene sequence: CDR1 ENHRY, CDR2 SYGVKD. Between the trimmed V and J ends, which lost 6 bases and 2 bases, there was a span of 17 bases. The CDR3 covers 15 residues. As for this clone: What it binds is unknown.

Spread over ten immunoSEQ deep assay plates, unsorted PBMC DNA underwent sequencing. This table comes from immunoSEQ multiplex PCR, and its TCRdb copy is limited to in-frame clones, with some not included. The table has approximately 480,000 clones, 75% to 80% seen once. The V call is TRBV10-3, the J call TRBJ2-7, with D tentatively TRBD1 (6 bases). This TCR was sampled from a woman in her thirties or forties in good health. Some clones in this sample may be carry-over from other donors' samples. Sample: PBMCs. CDR3: CAISPRGGLAYEQYF. The CDR3 DNA sequence: TGTGCCATCAGCCCCCGAGGGGGATTGGCCTACGAGCAGTACTTC.